This T cell receptor (beta chain) originates from a study of blood T cell repertoires in COVID-19. Study background: Samples representing acute and convalescent COVID-19 were sourced from the United States, Italy and Spain. Sample material is recorded as cDNA or gDNA derived from T cells, B-cell-depleted T cells, or PBMCs.

Trimming shortened V by 6 bases and J by 1 base, and 3 bases separated the two germline ends. CDR3 length: 12 amino acids. Germline CDR1 LGHDT, CDR2 YNNKEL (reference sequence). As processed by the authors: Estimated nucleated cell counts came from reference gene primer amplification. Sequencing used immunoSEQ multiplex PCR; TCRdb keeps in-frame clones, though not all of them. Clonal size and the V and J genes are those of that table, whereas D and trimming came from the DNA. The table lists about 200,000 clones, 84% of them singletons. This clone turned up a few times. Material: peripheral blood. This TCR was sampled from a human donor in a cohort sampled during active COVID-19. The chain couples TRBV3-1 (or the pseudogene TRBV3-2) to TRBJ2-2; D is unresolved. The chain's CDR3 is CASRRNTGELFF. CDR3 sequence (DNA): TGTGCCAGCAGGAGGAACACCGGGGAGCTGTTTTTT.